The present T cell receptor (beta chain) was sequenced within a study of beta chain features in type 1 diabetes. General observations from the study: There was a moderate but significant shortening of TCRB CDR3s in all four CD4+ subsets of Type 1 diabetes patients.

Expressed TCRB transcripts were sequenced, since all the RNA that had been isolated was reverse transcribed. Clones were read by immunoSEQ multiplex PCR, and TCRdb kept only the in-frame ones, dropping some. The sample yields 630,000 or so clones, over 12% seen once. The germline CDR1 and CDR2 sequences are GTSNPN and SVGIG (reference sequence). The CDR3 runs 14 residues. V gave up 4 bases and J gave up 2 bases, with 13 bases separating them. On this clone: What it recognizes is unknown.

Central memory, naive, regulatory and stem cell-like memory CD4+ cells were sorted by CD45RO/CCR7/CD25/CD127/CD95/CD27. The TCR comes from a young man with type 1 diabetes. Sequencing was performed on naive CD4+ T cells from blood. The chain joins TRBV30 to TRBJ2-3, with D possibly called TRBD1 or TRBD2 (5 bases each). The CDR3 nucleotides read TGTGCCTGGAAATCGGGGCGCTCCACAGATACGCAGTATTTT. Its translation is CAWKSGRSTDTQYF.